This T cell receptor beta chain was obtained from a study of cytomegalovirus exposure and HLA in healthy donors. Study-level results: V- and J-gene trimming of TCR beta was linked (in a later analysis) to a missense DCLRE1C variant.

This CDR3 is 15 amino acids long. Germline CDR1 KGHSH, CDR2 LQKENI. Trimming removed 3 bases from V and 6 bases from J; junction bases left unmatched: 10. In the case of this clone: What it recognizes is unknown.

The PCR had 60 Vbeta and 13 Jbeta primers. Profiled with immunoSEQ multiplex PCR; TCRdb holds only in-frame clones, not every one. In total, the table holds about 88,000 clones. Specimen: PBMCs. The sequence was obtained from a girl aged 10 to 17 in good health and CMV-seropositive. The J gene is TRBJ1-1, the V gene TRBV18, with 7 bases aligning to TRBD1. The CDR3 DNA sequence: TGTGCCAGCTCACCGAGGGGGCGTCGGGACGCTGAAGCTTTCTTT. Its protein is CASSPRGRRDAEAFF.